One and the same sample provided the 25 T cell receptor beta chains below, sequenced in a study of T cells in Graves' hyperthyroidism and ophthalmopathy. Amplification targeted TCR beta CDR3 regions from RNA transcripts. When the TCR CDR3 underwent first-round RT-PCR, the HTBI primer set was used. MiXCR was run by TCRdb on the multiplex PCR reads, yielding one entry per CDR3 protein. The top ten clones hold roughly 7.9% of a sample with 250,000 to 300,000 distinct CDR3 sequences, roughly 15% of them seen once. Sequencing was carried out using blood. The receptors were sampled from a woman between 40 and 50 years old with Graves' hyperthyroidism.

This clonotype was seen ten or more times. The chain has TRBV7-8 and TRBJ2-5, with D perhaps matching TRBD2 (6 bases). The length of the CDR3 is 15 residues. V lost 5 bases and J lost 5, with 18 bases in between. CDR1 is SGHVS and CDR2 is FQNEAQ in the germline V gene. CDR3 bases: TGTGCCAGCAGCCGAAACCCCACTAGCAGCGAGACCCAGTACTTC. Translated, it gives CASSRNPTSSETQYF.

Ten or more counts support this clonotype. This sequence joins TRBV10-3 and TRBJ1-5; D is unresolved. Germline V gene lookup returns CDR1 ENHRY and CDR2 SYGVKD. V dropped 7 bases and J dropped 3 bases, with 16 bases sitting between them. This CDR3 is 15 amino acids long. CDR3 sequence reads: CAITNWQTNNQPQHF. CDR3 DNA: TGTGCCATCACAAACTGGCAGACCAACAATCAGCCCCAGCATTTT.

This clonotype was observed at least ten times. This rearrangement joins TRBV7-9 to TRBJ2-5; 14 bases agree with TRBD2. CDR1 and CDR2 (germline): SEHNR, FQNEAQ (reference sequence). Trimming cost V 4 bases and J 2 bases; bases outside gene matches: 9. The CDR3 has 18 residues. The CDR3 bases are TGTGCCAGCAGCTCTCCCGGGACTAGCGGGGGTAGTCAAGAGACCCAGTACTTC. Translated: CASSSPGTSGGSQETQYF.

The sample holds many counts of this clonotype. A clone one base away is much larger, so this may be a read error. The chain has TRBV3-1 and TRBJ2-5; D remains unclear. Germline assignment: CDR1 LGHDT and CDR2 YNNKEL (reference sequence). CDR3 length equals 13 residues. The V gene lost 4 bases and the J gene lost 1 base, with 7 bases spanning the gap. CDR3 bases: TGTGCCAGCAGCCGGGTCACCCAAGAGACCCAGTACTTC. Translation gives CASSRVTQETQYF.

The V call is TRBV7-2, the J call TRBJ2-2; D is possibly TRBD1 or TRBD2 (5 bases each). The V end was cut by 1 base, the J end by 3 bases, with 15 bases between. The CDR3 runs 17 residues. CDR1 is SGHTA, CDR2 FQGNSA, per germline. The CDR3 nucleotides read TGTGCCAGCAGCTTAGACGGGCGGACGGGGCACACCGGGGAGCTGTTTTTT. This gives the protein CASSLDGRTGHTGELFF.

This clonotype was seen at least ten times. The V call is TRBV4-1, the J call TRBJ1-5; D ambiguous. Trimming pared 1 base from V and 5 bases from J, leaving 6 bases between. Germline CDR1 is MGHRA and CDR2 is YSYEKL. This CDR3 spans 13 amino acids. Here the CDR3 DNA reads TGCGCCAGCAGCCAAGTTGTAGATCAGCCCCAGCATTTT. Protein product: CASSQVVDQPQHF.

This clonotype was observed many times. The DNA of the CDR3 is TGTGCCAGCAGCTTCCCGGGGACTATCTACAATGAGCAGTTCTTC. Translating it yields CASSFPGTIYNEQFF. This sequence joins TRBV7-2 and TRBJ2-1; 7 bases are a match to TRBD2. V dropped 3 bases and J dropped 3; count of bases not matched to a gene: 5. This CDR3 spans 15 amino acids. Germline assignment: CDR1 SGHTA and CDR2 FQGNSA.

Many counts were recorded for this clonotype. This rearrangement joins TRBV11-3 to TRBJ2-1; D is uncertain. The CDR3 runs to 14 residues. V was cut by 5 bases and J by 0 bases, with 8 bases left in between. In germline, CDR1 is SGHNT, CDR2 YENEEA. CDR3 sequence reads: CASSHDNSYNEQFF. DNA of the CDR3: TGTGCCAGCAGCCACGACAACTCCTACAATGAGCAGTTCTTC.

The chain uses TRBV5-4 and TRBJ2-5; 10 nucleotides align to TRBD2. V lost 0 bases, J lost 4 bases, and 6 bases stayed unmatched. CDR3 length: 16 amino acids. Germline V gene sequence: CDR1 SGHNT, CDR2 YYREEE (reference sequence). CDR3 loop: CASSLALAGATETQYF. The CDR3 bases are TGTGCCAGCAGCTTGGCCCTAGCGGGAGCTACAGAGACCCAGTACTTC.

This clonotype has a count of ten or more. This chain links TRBV7-9 with TRBJ1-2; tentatively, D is TRBD1 (6 bases). V was clipped by 4 bases and J by 4 bases, with 16 bases between them. CDR1 and CDR2 from the germline V gene are SEHNR and FQNEAQ (reference sequence). This CDR3 has 15 residues. CDR3 amino acids: CASSSQGGGFYGYTF. In DNA form, the CDR3 reads TGTGCCAGCAGCTCTCAAGGGGGGGGCTTCTATGGCTACACCTTC. Variable domain in full (rest from reference TRBV7-9 and TRBJ1-2): DTGVSQNPRHKITKRGQNVTFRCDPISEHNRLYWYRQTLGQGPEFLTYFQNEAQLEKSRLLSDRFSAERPKGSFSTLEIQRTEQGDSAMYLCASSSQGGGFYGYTFGSGTRLTVV.

The chain couples TRBV13 to TRBJ2-7; TRBD2 matches 8 bases. V shed 7 bases, J shed 4 bases, and the junction held 9 bases outside the gene matches. Germline assignment: CDR1 PRHDT and CDR2 FYEKMQ (reference sequence). This CDR3 region has 14 residues. The CDR3 bases are TGTGCCAGCACCTCGCGGGAGGTAGTTTACGAGCAGTACTTC. Translated, it gives CASTSREVVYEQYF.

There are many counts of this clonotype. The chain uses TRBV7-2 and TRBJ2-1; D possibly uses TRBD1 or TRBD2 (6 bases each). Germline assignment: CDR1 SGHTA and CDR2 FQGNSA. CDR3 length: 14 residues. The ends were cut back, 5 bases at V and 12 bases at J, with 20 bases in the middle. DNA of the CDR3: TGTGCCAGCAGCCCAACCCTGGGGGGCCGTGGGCAGTTCTTC. Amino acids: CASSPTLGGRGQFF.

The CDR3, as DNA: TGCGCCAGCAGCTGGGGTATAGGTGGGGAAGGAACAGATACGCAGTATTTT. This translates into CASSWGIGGEGTDTQYF. This chain uses TRBV5-1 with TRBJ2-3, with unresolved D. The CDR3 loop spans 17 amino acids. V lost 3 bases and J 3 bases, leaving 20 bases between the germline ends. The germline V gene has CDR1 SGHRS and CDR2 YFSETQ.

Ten or more counts support this clonotype. V is TRBV7-8 and J is TRBJ2-7, with 9 bases fitting TRBD1. The J segment lost 3 bases and the V segment lost 7 bases, leaving 7 bases of the junction unmatched. The germline V gene has CDR1 SGHVS and CDR2 FQNEAQ. The CDR3 runs to 14 residues. The CDR3 bases are TGTGCCAGCACTCCGGGACAGGGACACTACGAGCAGTACTTC. This encodes CASTPGQGHYEQYF.

There are many counts of this clonotype. This chain uses TRBV6-1 with TRBJ1-2; 9 positions match TRBD1. V dropped 7 bases and J dropped 2; count of bases not matched to a gene: 5. Per germline, CDR1 MNHNS and CDR2 SASEGT. The CDR3 is 14 residues long. CDR3 bases: TGTGCCAGCAAGACCGGGACAGGGAACTATGGCTACACCTTC. This codes for CASKTGTGNYGYTF.

This clonotype was counted ten times or more. V is TRBV28 and J is TRBJ1-6, with TRBD1 as a possible D gene (6 bases). Germline assignment: CDR1 MDHEN and CDR2 SYDVKM. The ends were cut back, 3 bases at V and 4 bases at J, with 19 bases in the middle. CDR3 length: 18 amino acids. CDR3 amino acids: CASSFEVGGALYNSPLHF. CDR3 in DNA: TGTGCCAGCAGTTTTGAGGTCGGGGGGGCGTTGTATAATTCACCCCTCCACTTT.

This clonotype has only a few counts. The genes are TRBV19 and TRBJ1-3; D is undetermined. V was pared by 4 bases and J by 0 bases, with 10 bases between. Looked up from germline, CDR1 is LNHDA and CDR2 is SQIVND (reference sequence). CDR3 size: 15 residues. In DNA form, the CDR3 reads TGTGCCAGTAGTAAGAGATGGAGCTCTGGAAACACCATATATTTT. Encoded protein: CASSKRWSSGNTIYF. Combining the CDR3 with reference TRBV19 and TRBJ1-3 gives the whole variable domain DGGITQSPKYLFRKEGQNVTLSCEQNLNHDAMYWYRQDPGQGLRLIYYSQIVNDFQKGDIAEGYSVSREKKESFPLTVTSAQKNPTAFYLCASSKRWSSGNTIYFGEGSWLTVV.

This clonotype was recorded at least ten times. This rearrangement joins TRBV28 to TRBJ2-3, with 9 positions matching TRBD2. CDR1 and CDR2 from the germline V gene are MDHEN and SYDVKM. The CDR3 length is 17 residues. V lost 1 base and J lost 0; bases outside the gene matches: 5. CDR3 DNA: TGTGCCAGCAGTTTATATGGTAGCGGGGGAAGCACAGATACGCAGTATTTT. As protein: CASSLYGSGGSTDTQYF.

This clonotype was seen at least ten times. The V and J genes are TRBV12-3 or TRBV12-4 and TRBJ2-3, with 11 bases matching TRBD2. The CDR3 is 16 amino acids. Trimming took 5 bases from V and 2 from J; bases not matched to a gene: 6. CDR3 DNA: TGTGCCAGCAGTCACGGACTAGCGGGTACCACAGATACGCAGTATTTT. Translating gives CASSHGLAGTTDTQYF.

This clonotype has ten or more counts. CDR3 protein: CASSLDNSVSPNTIYF. The CDR3 DNA follows: TGTGCCAGCAGCTTAGATAACTCCGTTTCTCCCAACACCATATATTTT. This chain uses TRBV11-2 with TRBJ1-3, with unresolved D. Germline V CDR1 and CDR2: SGHAT, FQNNGV. Trimming took off 0 bases at V and 7 bases at J, with 16 bases between the two ends. This CDR3 region has 16 residues.

This clonotype was observed at least ten times. The V call is TRBV6-1, the J call TRBJ2-7, with a possible D match to TRBD2 (5 bases). Germline V gene sequence: CDR1 MNHNS, CDR2 SASEGT. V was trimmed by 2 bases and J by 5 bases, leaving 7 bases between them. The CDR3 runs 12 residues. CDR3 nucleotides: TGTGCCAGCAGTGAACTAGCCAACGAGCAGTACTTC. Its translation: CASSELANEQYF.

With regard to this clonotype: It may be a read error: a sequence one base away is much more abundant. The chain couples TRBV29-1 to TRBJ1-2; no reliable D call. The CDR3 spans 12 residues. Germline V gene lookup returns CDR1 SQVTM and CDR2 ANQGSEA. The V end was cut by 0 bases, the J end by 10 bases, with 12 bases between. Here the CDR3 DNA reads TGCAGCGTTGAAGATACTACGGACCACTACACCTTC. Amino acid sequence: CSVEDTTDHYTF.

This clonotype came up many times. The gene calls are TRBV7-9 and TRBJ1-1; no firm D call. The CDR3 consists of 14 residues. Germline CDR1 reads SEHNR; CDR2 reads FQNEAQ (reference sequence). V was cut by 1 base and J by 4 bases, with 10 bases left in between. CDR3 residues: CASSLDWDGTEAFF. Here the CDR3 DNA reads TGTGCCAGCAGCTTAGATTGGGATGGCACTGAAGCTTTCTTT.

This clonotype was seen a handful of times. CDR3 in DNA: TGTGCCAGCAGTTTCGGGGCTTCCGACTATGGCTACACCTTC. This translates into CASSFGASDYGYTF. The rearrangement joins TRBV12-3 or TRBV12-4 to TRBJ1-2, with TRBD1 as a possible D gene (5 bases). This CDR3 contains 14 residues. Trimming shortened V by 3 bases and J by 3 bases, and 11 bases separated the two germline ends.

This clonotype has more than one count but fewer than ten. This chain uses TRBV12-3 or TRBV12-4 with TRBJ2-2; no clear D gene. The CDR3 covers 14 residues. Deletions cut 7 bases from V and 2 bases from J, with 11 bases between. CDR3 amino acids: CASTQDGNTGELFF. CDR3 sequence (DNA): TGTGCCAGCACGCAGGACGGAAACACCGGGGAGCTGTTTTTT.